This T cell receptor (beta chain) is drawn from a study of cytomegalovirus exposure and HLA in healthy donors. In nominal health when sampled, donors likely had unrecorded immune exposures nonetheless. General study findings and limits: Reports credit the classifier with highly specific, highly sensitive diagnosis of cytomegalovirus status. The authors assumed roughly uniform sequencing depth across donors for presence/absence analyses. Productive rates of about 87% or about 30% were seen for most TCR beta V segments in an earlier analysis.

As concerns this clone: What it binds is not known.

Vbeta (60) and Jbeta (13) primers were used in the PCR. Sequencing used immunoSEQ multiplex PCR; TCRdb keeps in-frame clones, though not all of them. Here the sample spans around 130,000 clones, approximately 78% being singletons. This clonotype was sampled from a man aged 40-49 years in good health and CMV-seronegative. Source material: PBMCs.

In DNA, the CDR3 is TGTGCCAGCAGCCCGAACCGGGGAGAGACCCAGTACTTC. It codes for CASSPNRGETQYF. The rearrangement uses TRBV5-6 and TRBJ2-5; weak D call: TRBD2 (5 bases). There are 13 residues in the CDR3. Germline CDR1 reads SGHDT; CDR2 reads YYEEEE. V lost 4 bases and J lost 4, with 11 bases in between.